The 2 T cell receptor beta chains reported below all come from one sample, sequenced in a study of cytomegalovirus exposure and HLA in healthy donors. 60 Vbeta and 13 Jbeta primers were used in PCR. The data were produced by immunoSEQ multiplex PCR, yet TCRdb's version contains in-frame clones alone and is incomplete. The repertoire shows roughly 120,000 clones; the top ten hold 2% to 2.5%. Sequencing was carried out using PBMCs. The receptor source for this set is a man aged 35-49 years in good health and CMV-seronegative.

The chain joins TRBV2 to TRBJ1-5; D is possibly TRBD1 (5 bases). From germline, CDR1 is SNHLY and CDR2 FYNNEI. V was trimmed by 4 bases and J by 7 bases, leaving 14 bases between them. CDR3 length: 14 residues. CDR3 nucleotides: TGTGCCAGCAGTGTGGGGGGGTCATACCAGCCCCAGCATTTT. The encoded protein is CASSVGGSYQPQHF.

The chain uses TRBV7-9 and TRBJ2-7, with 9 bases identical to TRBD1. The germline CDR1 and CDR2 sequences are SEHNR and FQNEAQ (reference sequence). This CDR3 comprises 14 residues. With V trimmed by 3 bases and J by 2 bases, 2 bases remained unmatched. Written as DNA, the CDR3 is TGTGCCAGCAGCTTGGGACAGGGCACCTACGAGCAGTACTTC. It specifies CASSLGQGTYEQYF. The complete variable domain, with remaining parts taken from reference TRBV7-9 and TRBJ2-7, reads DTGVSQNPRHKITKRGQNVTFRCDPISEHNRLYWYRQTLGQGPEFLTYFQNEAQLEKSRLLSDRFSAERPKGSFSTLEIQRTEQGDSAMYLCASSLGQGTYEQYFGPGTRLTVT.